The 28 T cell receptor beta chains listed next were all sequenced from one sample in a study of OX40 agonist ivuxolimab in advanced cancers. The protocol was immunoSEQ multiplex PCR, while the TCRdb copy is restricted to in-frame clones and leaves out a portion. The sample lists around 70,000 clones, about 85% occurring once. Sequenced here: CD4+ or CD8+ T cells sorted from blood, sampled in a trial of the OX40 agonist ivuxolimab. These receptors came from an adult with an advanced solid tumor such as melanoma, head and neck, liver or kidney cancer.

The V gene is TRBV4-1, the J gene TRBJ1-1; D not resolved. CDR1 and CDR2 (germline): MGHRA, YSYEKL. V dropped 5 bases and J dropped 3 bases, with 10 bases sitting between them. This CDR3 has 13 residues. This CDR3 reads CASSAKAHTEAFF. As DNA, the CDR3 is TGCGCCAGCAGCGCAAAAGCGCACACTGAAGCTTTCTTT.

The chain carries TRBV6-6 and TRBJ2-7, with D perhaps TRBD2 (6 bases). V lost 4 bases, J lost 2 bases, and 15 bases lay in between. Germline V gene sequence: CDR1 MNHNY, CDR2 SVGAGI (reference sequence). The CDR3 spans 15 residues. The CDR3 coding sequence is TGTGCCAGCAGTTGGTCCCGGGACTCGACCTACGAGCAGTACTTC. This codes for CASSWSRDSTYEQYF.

This chain connects TRBV25-1 to TRBJ2-5, with TRBD1 identical over 7 bases. With V trimmed by 7 bases and J by 5 bases, 13 bases remained unmatched. Germline lookup yields CDR1 MGHDK and CDR2 SYGVNS. The CDR3 has 15 residues. CDR3 sequence (DNA): TGTGCCAGCACCCCCCTGACAGGGCCGGGGGAGACCCAGTACTTC. This translates into CASTPLTGPGETQYF.

V and J are TRBV6-1 and TRBJ1-1; D gene ambiguous. Germline-derived CDR1 and CDR2 are MNHNS and SASEGT. The CDR3 has 14 amino acids. The V end lost 4 bases, the J end lost 1 base, and 10 bases lay between the germline ends. The CDR3: CASSGRGKNTEAFF. The CDR3 DNA reads TGTGCCAGCAGTGGTCGGGGTAAGAACACTGAAGCTTTCTTT.

This clone was observed a few times. The chain joins TRBV6-6 to TRBJ2-1; 7 positions agree with TRBD1. V shed 4 bases and J 6 bases; nucleotides not matched to a gene: 6. The CDR3 contains 14 residues. Germline V lookup: CDR1 MNHNY, CDR2 SVGAGI (reference sequence). CDR3 in amino acids: CASSSPGQINEQFF. CDR3 in DNA: TGTGCCAGCAGTTCCCCGGGACAGATCAATGAGCAGTTCTTC.

This clone was counted a single time. The gene calls are TRBV9 and TRBJ1-4; 7 positions match TRBD1. This CDR3 has 14 amino acids. Trimming took 1 base from V and 7 from J; bases not matched to a gene: 4. In germline, CDR1 is SGDLS, CDR2 YYNGEE. The CDR3 loop reads CASSVTGASEKLFF. DNA for the CDR3: TGTGCCAGCAGCGTAACAGGGGCGAGTGAAAAACTGTTTTTT.

The chain couples TRBV4-1 to TRBJ2-1; 7 nucleotides match TRBD2. Germline CDR1 reads MGHRA; CDR2 reads YSYEKL. The ends lost 4 bases at V and 9 bases at J; junction bases unmatched: 12. This CDR3 is built from 15 residues. This CDR3 is CASSPTLTSSIEQFF. The CDR3 DNA reads TGCGCCAGCAGCCCTACACTGACTAGCTCGATTGAGCAGTTCTTC.

This sequence joins TRBV5-5 and TRBJ1-3; D gene uncertain. This CDR3 comprises 18 residues. Trimming took 0 bases from V and 0 from J, leaving 16 bases between them. Germline V gives CDR1 SGHKS, CDR2 YYEKEE (reference sequence). CDR3 residues: CASSLGVGLGLSGNTIYF. CDR3 in DNA: TGTGCCAGCAGCTTGGGTGTCGGGCTGGGCCTCTCTGGAAACACCATATATTTT.

The chain combines TRBV5-1 with TRBJ1-1; D may be TRBD1 (6 bases). Germline loops: CDR1 SGHRS, CDR2 YFSETQ. V gave up 0 bases and J gave up 3 bases, with 9 bases separating them. The length of the CDR3 is 14 residues. CDR3 amino acids: CASSLGRGDTEAFF. The DNA for the CDR3 is TGCGCCAGCAGCTTGGGCAGGGGCGACACTGAAGCTTTCTTT.

This clone occurred a few times. This rearrangement joins TRBV7-2 to TRBJ1-5; the D is unclear. Germline CDR1 SGHTA, CDR2 FQGNSA. V lost 2 bases to trimming and J lost 0 bases, with 8 bases between them. The CDR3 covers 15 residues. CDR3 sequence (DNA): TGTGCCAGCAGCTTAACGGTTAATAGCAATCAGCCCCAGCATTTT. Protein: CASSLTVNSNQPQHF.

The rearrangement uses TRBV27 and TRBJ2-4; no firm D call. The CDR3 runs 13 residues. The germline V and J ends were trimmed by 6 bases and 7 bases, with 13 bases remaining between them. From germline, CDR1 is MNHEY and CDR2 SMNVEV (reference sequence). The CDR3 loop is CASSPANTNIQYF. DNA of the CDR3: TGTGCCAGCAGCCCAGCCAATACGAACATTCAGTACTTC.

The J gene is TRBJ1-1, the V gene TRBV5-1; perhaps TRBD1 as D (6 bases). In germline, CDR1 is SGHRS, CDR2 YFSETQ. This CDR3 spans 12 amino acids. The V end was cut by 3 bases, the J end by 6 bases, with 9 bases between. The CDR3 nucleotides read TGCGCCAGCAGCTATTCAGGGGCTGAAGCTTTCTTT. The encoded protein is CASSYSGAEAFF. Combining the CDR3 with reference TRBV5-1 and TRBJ1-1 gives the whole variable domain KAGVTQTPRYLIKTRGQQVTLSCSPISGHRSVSWYQQTPGQGLQFLFEYFSETQRNKGNFPGRFSGRQFSNSRSEMNVSTLELGDSALYLCASSYSGAEAFFGQGTRLTVV.

The chain uses TRBV6-1 and TRBJ2-7; tentative D call: TRBD2 (6 bases). The CDR3 has 12 amino acids. The V and J ends lost 8 bases and 4 bases respectively, with 12 bases between them. From germline, CDR1 is MNHNS and CDR2 SASEGT. The CDR3 loop is CASGGLRYEQYF. CDR3 in DNA: TGTGCCAGCGGGGGACTTAGATACGAGCAGTACTTC.

The chain carries TRBV7-2 and TRBJ2-6; D assignment may be TRBD1 or TRBD2 (5 bases each). Germline CDR1 reads SGHTA; CDR2 reads FQGNSA. The V gene lost 5 bases and the J gene lost 4 bases, with 15 bases spanning the gap. CDR3 length: 16 amino acids. The CDR3 is CASSPGSYSGANVLTF. The CDR3, as DNA: TGTGCCAGCAGCCCAGGGAGTTACTCCGGGGCCAACGTCCTGACTTTC.

The J gene is TRBJ2-7, the V gene TRBV6-6; possible D gene TRBD2, 6 bases. V was shortened by 8 bases and J by 0 bases, with 11 bases between the two germline ends. The CDR3 is 13 amino acids. Germline values: CDR1 MNHNY, CDR2 SVGAGI (reference sequence). CDR3 bases: TGTGCCAGCCTAAGACTAGGCTCCTACGAGCAGTACTTC. Amino acid sequence: CASLRLGSYEQYF.

This chain joins TRBV29-1 and TRBJ2-7; D call uncertain. Germline CDR1 and CDR2: SQVTM and ANQGSEA. The CDR3 spans 14 residues. V dropped 2 bases and J dropped 0 bases, with 11 bases sitting between them. The CDR3 is CSVEPLATSYEQYF. In DNA form, the CDR3 reads TGCAGCGTTGAACCCCTCGCGACCTCCTACGAGCAGTACTTC.

The chain employs TRBV7-8 and TRBJ2-1; 7 nucleotides agree with TRBD1. The length of the CDR3 is 12 residues. The junction had 5 bases not matched to a gene; V was cut back by 7 bases and J by 8 bases. Germline values: CDR1 SGHVS, CDR2 FQNEAQ. CDR3 in DNA: TGTGCCAGCACTGACAGGGTCGATGAGCAGTTCTTC. Translating it yields CASTDRVDEQFF.

The chain uses TRBV6-5 and TRBJ1-2; 7 bases are a match to TRBD1. The V gene's germline CDR1 is MNHEY and CDR2 SVGAGI. The V segment lost 5 bases and the J segment 4 bases; nucleotides outside the gene matches: 7. CDR3 length: 14 amino acids. The CDR3 protein is CASSQDRTGYGYTF. CDR3 in DNA: TGTGCCAGCAGTCAGGACAGGACGGGCTATGGCTACACCTTC.

The gene calls are TRBV19 and TRBJ1-2; possibly TRBD1 for D (5 bases). V was cut by 3 bases and J by 6 bases, with 14 bases left in between. Germline values: CDR1 LNHDA, CDR2 SQIVND (reference sequence). There are 14 residues in the CDR3. This CDR3 reads CASSIWGTGNGYTF. The CDR3 DNA sequence: TGTGCCAGTAGTATCTGGGGCACCGGCAATGGCTACACCTTC.

This sequence joins TRBV30 and TRBJ2-5; 9 bases are shared with TRBD2. This CDR3 contains 13 residues. CDR1 and CDR2 from the germline V gene are GTSNPN and SVGIG (reference sequence). Unmatched junction bases numbered 6, after V lost 5 bases and J lost 5 bases. CDR3 region: CAWSLAGYETQYF. CDR3 DNA: TGTGCCTGGTCTCTAGCGGGATACGAGACCCAGTACTTC.

The chain is built from TRBV18 and TRBJ1-3; tentatively, D is TRBD1 (6 bases). Between the trimmed V and J ends, which lost 2 bases and 3 bases, there was a span of 14 bases. The length of the CDR3 is 16 residues. CDR1 is KGHSH, CDR2 LQKENI, per germline. The CDR3 loop is CASSPTGTSYGNTIYF. CDR3 bases: TGTGCCAGCTCACCAACCGGGACAAGTTATGGAAACACCATATATTTT.

This chain connects TRBV25-1 to TRBJ2-3; D call uncertain. Germline CDR1 is MGHDK and CDR2 is SYGVNS. The CDR3 contains 14 residues. V was shortened by 3 bases and J by 2 bases, with 9 bases between the two germline ends. CDR3 loop: CASSEVGNTDTQYF. The CDR3 region has the DNA TGTGCCAGCAGTGAGGTAGGGAACACAGATACGCAGTATTTT.

The chain links TRBV4-2 to TRBJ1-2, with no clear D. V shed 0 bases and J shed 4 bases, with 9 bases lying between them. Germline CDR1 reads LGHNA; CDR2 reads YNFKEQ. The CDR3 loop spans 14 amino acids. The CDR3 sequence: CASSQDWQVYGYTF. The CDR3 coding sequence is TGTGCCAGCAGCCAAGATTGGCAGGTCTATGGCTACACCTTC.

V usage is TRBV7-2 and J usage is TRBJ2-7, with unresolved D. V lost 5 bases, J lost 0 bases, and 14 bases lay in between. The CDR3 extends over 15 amino acids. The germline CDR1 and CDR2 sequences are SGHTA and FQGNSA. CDR3 sequence: CASSPDIWSSYEQYF. The CDR3 DNA follows: TGTGCCAGCAGCCCAGACATATGGTCCTCCTACGAGCAGTACTTC. The entire variable domain, with the rest obtained from reference TRBV7-2 and TRBJ2-7, is as follows: GAGVSQSPSNKVTEKGKDVELRCDPISGHTALYWYRQSLGQGLEFLIYFQGNSAPDKSGLPSDRFSAERTGGSVSTLTIQRTQQEDSAVYLCASSPDIWSSYEQYFGPGTRLTVT.

The CDR3 loop is CAIPSTSHTDTQYF. The CDR3 DNA reads TGTGCCATCCCGTCTACTAGCCACACAGATACGCAGTATTTT. The chain carries TRBV7-7 and TRBJ2-3, with D perhaps TRBD2 (6 bases). Germline values: CDR1 SSHAT, CDR2 FNYEAQ (reference sequence). The CDR3 has 14 residues. The V end was cut by 10 bases, the J end by 2 bases, with 16 bases between.

The chain employs TRBV29-1 and TRBJ1-5; the D is unclear. The CDR3 totals 13 residues. From germline, CDR1 is SQVTM and CDR2 ANQGSEA. V was trimmed by 3 bases and J by 0 bases, leaving 6 bases between them. The CDR3: CSVESGSNQPQHF. CDR3 DNA: TGCAGCGTTGAGTCCGGTAGCAATCAGCCCCAGCATTTT.

This sequence joins TRBV7-9 and TRBJ2-1; 11 bases fit TRBD2. The CDR3 sequence is 16 residues long. Looked up from germline, CDR1 is SEHNR and CDR2 is FQNEAQ (reference sequence). V trimming: 3 bases; J trimming: 4 bases; junction bases outside the gene matches: 5. The CDR3 loop reads CASSFSTSGSYNEQFF. CDR3 DNA: TGTGCCAGCAGCTTTTCTACTAGCGGGAGTTACAATGAGCAGTTCTTC. Together with reference TRBV7-9 and TRBJ2-1, the CDR3 gives the full variable domain: DTGVSQNPRHKITKRGQNVTFRCDPISEHNRLYWYRQTLGQGPEFLTYFQNEAQLEKSRLLSDRFSAERPKGSFSTLEIQRTEQGDSAMYLCASSFSTSGSYNEQFFGPGTRLTVL.

This rearrangement joins TRBV7-9 to TRBJ2-3; D tentatively reads TRBD1 or TRBD2 (5 bases each). Trimming removed 3 bases from V and 4 bases from J, with 8 bases in between. The CDR3 runs 13 residues. The germline V gene encodes CDR1 SEHNR and CDR2 FQNEAQ (reference sequence). CDR3 sequence (DNA): TGTGCCAGCAGCTTTGGGGGTTCAGATACGCAGTATTTT. Translating gives CASSFGGSDTQYF.